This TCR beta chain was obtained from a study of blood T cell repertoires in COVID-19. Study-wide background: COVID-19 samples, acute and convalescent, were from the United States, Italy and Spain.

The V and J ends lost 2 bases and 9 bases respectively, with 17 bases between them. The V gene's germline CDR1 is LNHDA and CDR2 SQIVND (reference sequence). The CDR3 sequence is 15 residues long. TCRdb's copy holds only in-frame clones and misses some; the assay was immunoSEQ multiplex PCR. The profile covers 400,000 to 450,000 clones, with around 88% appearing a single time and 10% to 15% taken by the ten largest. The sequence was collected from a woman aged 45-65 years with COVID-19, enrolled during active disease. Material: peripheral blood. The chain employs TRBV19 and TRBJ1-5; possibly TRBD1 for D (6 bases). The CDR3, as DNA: TGTGCCAGTAGTATAACGACAGGCATAGCGAGGCCCCAGCATTTT. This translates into CASSITTGIARPQHF.